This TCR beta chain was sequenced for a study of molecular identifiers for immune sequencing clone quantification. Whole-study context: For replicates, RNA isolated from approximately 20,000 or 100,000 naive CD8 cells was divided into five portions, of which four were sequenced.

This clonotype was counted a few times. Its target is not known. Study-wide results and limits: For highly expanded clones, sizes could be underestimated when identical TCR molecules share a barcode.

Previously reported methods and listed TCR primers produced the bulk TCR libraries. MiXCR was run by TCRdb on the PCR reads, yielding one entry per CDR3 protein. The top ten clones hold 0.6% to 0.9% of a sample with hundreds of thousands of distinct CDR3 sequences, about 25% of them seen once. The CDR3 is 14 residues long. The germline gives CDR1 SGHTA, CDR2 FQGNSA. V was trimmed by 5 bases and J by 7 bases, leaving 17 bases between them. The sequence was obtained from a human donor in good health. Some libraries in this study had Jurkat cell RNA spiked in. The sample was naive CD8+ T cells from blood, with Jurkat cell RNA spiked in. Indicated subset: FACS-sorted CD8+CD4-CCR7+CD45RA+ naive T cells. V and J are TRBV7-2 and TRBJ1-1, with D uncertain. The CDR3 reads CASSPEILAGEAFF. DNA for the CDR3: TGTGCCAGCAGCCCAGAGATTCTAGCGGGTGAAGCTTTCTTT.